These 10 T cell receptor beta chains came from one sample sequenced in a study of OX40 agonist ivuxolimab in advanced cancers. The assay was immunoSEQ multiplex PCR, and TCRdb's table has in-frame clones only and misses some. The table includes tens of thousands of clones, just under 85% detected once. The starting material was CD4+ or CD8+ T cells sorted from blood, obtained in a trial of the OX40 agonist ivuxolimab. Receptors were obtained from an adult with an advanced solid tumor such as melanoma, head and neck, liver or kidney cancer.

This chain joins TRBV7-9 and TRBJ2-7, with TRBD1 identical over 9 bases. Germline V lookup: CDR1 SEHNR, CDR2 FQNEAQ (reference sequence). After removal of 1 base from V and 0 bases from J, the junction contained 1 base not matched to a gene. CDR3 length: 15 amino acids. CDR3 residues: CASSLGQGDSYEQYF. Here the CDR3 DNA reads TGTGCCAGCAGCTTAGGACAGGGGGACTCCTACGAGCAGTACTTC. Full variable domain (missing parts from reference TRBV7-9 and TRBJ2-7): DTGVSQNPRHKITKRGQNVTFRCDPISEHNRLYWYRQTLGQGPEFLTYFQNEAQLEKSRLLSDRFSAERPKGSFSTLEIQRTEQGDSAMYLCASSLGQGDSYEQYFGPGTRLTVT.

The gene calls are TRBV5-4 and TRBJ2-1; D uncertain. Deletions cut 4 bases from V and 0 bases from J, with 11 bases between. The CDR3 contains 15 residues. The V gene's germline CDR1 is SGHNT and CDR2 YYREEE (reference sequence). CDR3 DNA: TGTGCCAGCAGCCCCTTTGGCTTCTCCTACAATGAGCAGTTCTTC. Translated, it gives CASSPFGFSYNEQFF.

CDR3 DNA: TGTGCCAGCAGCGGGCGGTCCAGTCAAGAGACCCAGTACTTC. Translating gives CASSGRSSQETQYF. The V call is TRBV5-5, the J call TRBJ2-5; D gene unclear. The CDR3 consists of 14 residues. Trimming removed 4 bases from V and 2 bases from J, with 12 bases in between. In germline, CDR1 is SGHKS, CDR2 YYEKEE (reference sequence).

V usage is TRBV18 and J usage is TRBJ2-1; 9 bases align to TRBD1. In germline, CDR1 is KGHSH, CDR2 LQKENI. This CDR3 region has 14 residues. The ends lost 2 bases at V and 6 bases at J; junction bases unmatched: 2. CDR3 in amino acids: CASSPGTGSNEQFF. CDR3 in DNA: TGTGCCAGCTCACCAGGGACAGGGTCCAATGAGCAGTTCTTC. The complete variable domain, with remaining parts taken from reference TRBV18 and TRBJ2-1, reads NAGVMQNPRHLVRRRGQEARLRCSPMKGHSHVYWYRQLPEEGLKFMVYLQKENIIDESGMPKERFSAEFPKEGPSILRIQQVVRGDSAAYFCASSPGTGSNEQFFGPGTRLTVL.

The CDR3: CASSLAGQGSATQYF. CDR3 DNA: TGTGCCAGCAGCTTAGCCGGTCAGGGCTCGGCTACGCAGTATTTT. This chain uses TRBV7-9 with TRBJ2-3, with a tentative D call TRBD1 (5 bases). CDR3 length: 15 residues. V was clipped by 0 bases and J by 8 bases, with 15 bases between them. Looked up from germline, CDR1 is SEHNR and CDR2 is FQNEAQ (reference sequence).

This rearrangement joins TRBV5-1 to TRBJ2-5; 8 bases align to TRBD2. The germline V gene has CDR1 SGHRS and CDR2 YFSETQ. This CDR3 is 15 amino acids long. V was pared by 1 base and J by 3 bases, with 5 bases of the junction left unmatched. CDR3 loop: CASSLPAGVEETQYF. The CDR3 DNA follows: TGCGCCAGCAGCTTGCCAGCGGGAGTAGAAGAGACCCAGTACTTC. The full variable domain, in which reference TRBV5-1 and TRBJ2-5 provide the parts outside the CDR3, is KAGVTQTPRYLIKTRGQQVTLSCSPISGHRSVSWYQQTPGQGLQFLFEYFSETQRNKGNFPGRFSGRQFSNSRSEMNVSTLELGDSALYLCASSLPAGVEETQYFGPGTRLLVL.

Only one count was recorded for this clone. The CDR3 loop is CASSLLGKRDTEAFF. CDR3 sequence (DNA): TGTGCCAGCAGTTTATTAGGGAAACGAGACACTGAAGCTTTCTTT. The chain links TRBV27 to TRBJ1-1; no clear D. The CDR3 spans 15 residues. Per germline, CDR1 MNHEY and CDR2 SMNVEV (reference sequence). Trimming pared 1 base from V and 3 bases from J, leaving 12 bases between.

V is TRBV30 and J is TRBJ2-3; D is perhaps TRBD2 (6 bases). The CDR3 covers 15 residues. Germline V gene sequence: CDR1 GTSNPN, CDR2 SVGIG (reference sequence). Trimming removed 4 bases from V and 3 bases from J, with 17 bases in between. The CDR3 spells CAWTDTGLPTDTQYF. The CDR3 DNA reads TGTGCCTGGACCGACACGGGACTCCCAACAGATACGCAGTATTTT.

The V and J genes are TRBV6-1 and TRBJ2-1; 7 nucleotides agree with TRBD2. With V trimmed by 7 bases and J by 6 bases, 12 bases remained unmatched. The CDR3 is 15 residues long. CDR1 and CDR2 (germline): MNHNS, SASEGT. Here the CDR3 DNA reads TGTGCCAGCACCCTCGAGTTATGGGGGGGCAATGAGCAGTTCTTC. Its translation: CASTLELWGGNEQFF.

The chain links TRBV4-1 to TRBJ2-3; possibly TRBD1 for D (6 bases). The CDR3 is 15 residues long. Germline CDR1 and CDR2: MGHRA and YSYEKL. The ends were cut back, 3 bases at V and 0 bases at J, with 10 bases in the middle. The CDR3 bases are TGCGCCAGCAGCCAGACGCAGGGGAGCACAGATACGCAGTATTTT. Protein sequence: CASSQTQGSTDTQYF.